Here is one T cell receptor beta chain with its context. Assay: immunoSEQ multiplex PCR; the TCRdb copy retains only in-frame clones and omits some. The sample gives approximately 150,000 clones, roughly 88% of which show up once; under 7% is in the top ten. Trimming left V 0 bases short and J 2 bases short, with 12 bases between. The length of the CDR3 is 16 residues. Germline values: CDR1 SGHRS, CDR2 YFSETQ. This entry belongs to a study of T cell responses to AZD1222 COVID-19 vaccine. J is TRBJ1-3 and V is TRBV5-1; D is unresolved. The TCR originated in an adult who received the MenACWY meningococcal vaccine as a control. This specimen was peripheral blood, taken 28 days after the second dose of the MenACWY control vaccine. CDR3 residues: CASSLATRGAGNTIYF. Here the CDR3 DNA reads TGCGCCAGCAGCTTGGCCACGAGAGGAGCTGGAAACACCATATATTTT.